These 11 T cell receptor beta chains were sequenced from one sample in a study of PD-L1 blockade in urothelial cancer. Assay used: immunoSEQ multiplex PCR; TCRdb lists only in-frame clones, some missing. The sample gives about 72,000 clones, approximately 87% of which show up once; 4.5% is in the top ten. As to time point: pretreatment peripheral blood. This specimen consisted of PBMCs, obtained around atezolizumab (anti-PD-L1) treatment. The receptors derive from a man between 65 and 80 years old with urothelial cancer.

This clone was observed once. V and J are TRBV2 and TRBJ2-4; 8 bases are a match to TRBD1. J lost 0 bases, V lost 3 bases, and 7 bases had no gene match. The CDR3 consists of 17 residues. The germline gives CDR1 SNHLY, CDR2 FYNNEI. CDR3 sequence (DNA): TGTGCCAGCAGTGACCGACAGGGGACCTTAGCCAAAAACATTCAGTACTTC. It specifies CASSDRQGTLAKNIQYF.

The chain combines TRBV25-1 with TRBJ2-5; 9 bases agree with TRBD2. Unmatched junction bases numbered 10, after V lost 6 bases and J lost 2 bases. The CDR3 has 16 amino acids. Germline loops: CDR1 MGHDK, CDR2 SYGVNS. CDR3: CASSPGVLAGQETQYF. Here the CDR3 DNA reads TGTGCCAGCAGCCCAGGGGTGCTAGCGGGACAAGAGACCCAGTACTTC.

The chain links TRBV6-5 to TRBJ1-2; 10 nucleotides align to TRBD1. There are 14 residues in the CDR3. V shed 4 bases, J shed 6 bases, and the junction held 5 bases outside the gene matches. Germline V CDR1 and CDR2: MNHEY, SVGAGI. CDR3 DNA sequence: TGTGCCAGCAGTTGGGCGGGACAGGGGAATGGCTACACCTTC. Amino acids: CASSWAGQGNGYTF.

The CDR3 DNA follows: TGTGCCAGCTCACCACCCGGCCAGGGGTGGGAAAAACTGTTTTTT. Its translation: CASSPPGQGWEKLFF. The chain is built from TRBV18 and TRBJ1-4; a possible D gene is TRBD1 (6 bases). The V end lost 0 bases, the J end lost 8 bases, and 13 bases lay between the germline ends. The CDR3 spans 15 residues. Germline V gives CDR1 KGHSH, CDR2 LQKENI.

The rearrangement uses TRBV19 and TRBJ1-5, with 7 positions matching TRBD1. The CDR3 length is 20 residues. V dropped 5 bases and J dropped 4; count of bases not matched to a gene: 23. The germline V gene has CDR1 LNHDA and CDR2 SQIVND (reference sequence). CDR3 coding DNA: TGTGCCAGTAGTCTCCTCCGACAGGGTCGAACCTACGGGTTAAATCAGCCCCAGCATTTT. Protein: CASSLLRQGRTYGLNQPQHF.

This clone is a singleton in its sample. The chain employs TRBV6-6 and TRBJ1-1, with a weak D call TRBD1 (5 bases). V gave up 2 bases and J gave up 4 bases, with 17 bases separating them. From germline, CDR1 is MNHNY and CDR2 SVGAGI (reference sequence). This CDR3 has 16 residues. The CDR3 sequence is CASSYGGAGGSTEAFF. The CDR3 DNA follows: TGTGCCAGCAGTTACGGTGGGGCGGGGGGATCCACTGAAGCTTTCTTT.

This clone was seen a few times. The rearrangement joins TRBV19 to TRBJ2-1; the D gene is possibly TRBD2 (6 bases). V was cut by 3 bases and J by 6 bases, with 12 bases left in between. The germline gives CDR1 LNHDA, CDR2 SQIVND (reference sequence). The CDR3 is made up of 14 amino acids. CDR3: CASSMRGGGNEQFF. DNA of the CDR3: TGTGCCAGTAGTATGAGGGGAGGTGGCAATGAGCAGTTCTTC.

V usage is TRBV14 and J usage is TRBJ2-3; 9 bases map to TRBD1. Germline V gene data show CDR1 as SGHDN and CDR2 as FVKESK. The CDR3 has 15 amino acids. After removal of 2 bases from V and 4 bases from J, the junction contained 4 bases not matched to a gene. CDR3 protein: CASSQRTGVPDTQYF. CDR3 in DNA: TGTGCCAGCAGCCAAAGGACAGGGGTCCCAGATACGCAGTATTTT.

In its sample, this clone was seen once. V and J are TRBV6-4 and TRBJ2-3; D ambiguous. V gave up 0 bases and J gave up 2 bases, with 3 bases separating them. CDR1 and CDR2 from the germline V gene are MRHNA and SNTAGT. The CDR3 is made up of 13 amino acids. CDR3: CASSDSNTDTQYF. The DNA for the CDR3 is TGTGCCAGCAGTGACTCCAACACAGATACGCAGTATTTT.

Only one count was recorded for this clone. The CDR3 here is CATYSGHSYEQYF. The CDR3 bases are TGTGCCACCTATAGCGGCCACTCCTACGAGCAGTACTTC. The chain has TRBV28 and TRBJ2-7, with TRBD2 as a possible D gene (6 bases). The V end lost 10 bases, the J end lost 0 bases, and 13 bases lay between the germline ends. Germline CDR1 is MDHEN and CDR2 is SYDVKM. CDR3 size: 13 residues.

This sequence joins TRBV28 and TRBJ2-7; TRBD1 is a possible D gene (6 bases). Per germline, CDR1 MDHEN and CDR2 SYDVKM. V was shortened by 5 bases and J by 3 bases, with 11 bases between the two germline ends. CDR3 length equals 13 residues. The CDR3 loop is CASSPTDSYEQYF. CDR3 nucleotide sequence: TGTGCCAGCAGTCCCACGGACAGCTACGAGCAGTACTTC.